The clone carrying this T cell receptor (beta chain) was seen a few times. The V end was cut by 0 bases, the J end by 7 bases, with 6 bases between. CDR1 and CDR2 (germline): SQVTM, ANQGSEA. This CDR3 is built from 11 residues. The data derive from a study of T-cell memory formation after mild COVID-19. TCRdb itself ran the 5' RACE reads through MiXCR, one entry per CDR3 protein. The repertoire includes under 700,000 distinct CDR3 sequences, just over 20% of them detected once, and under 15% sits in the top ten. The specimen was PBMCs or a T cell subset sorted from them (not recorded which). V is TRBV29-1 and J is TRBJ1-1, with D unresolved. This TCR derives from an adult woman who had mild COVID-19 (a few samples of this study predate the infection). Cell type and time point are not known. This CDR3 is CSVEEASEAFF. Here the CDR3 DNA reads TGCAGCGTTGAAGAGGCCAGTGAAGCTTTCTTT.